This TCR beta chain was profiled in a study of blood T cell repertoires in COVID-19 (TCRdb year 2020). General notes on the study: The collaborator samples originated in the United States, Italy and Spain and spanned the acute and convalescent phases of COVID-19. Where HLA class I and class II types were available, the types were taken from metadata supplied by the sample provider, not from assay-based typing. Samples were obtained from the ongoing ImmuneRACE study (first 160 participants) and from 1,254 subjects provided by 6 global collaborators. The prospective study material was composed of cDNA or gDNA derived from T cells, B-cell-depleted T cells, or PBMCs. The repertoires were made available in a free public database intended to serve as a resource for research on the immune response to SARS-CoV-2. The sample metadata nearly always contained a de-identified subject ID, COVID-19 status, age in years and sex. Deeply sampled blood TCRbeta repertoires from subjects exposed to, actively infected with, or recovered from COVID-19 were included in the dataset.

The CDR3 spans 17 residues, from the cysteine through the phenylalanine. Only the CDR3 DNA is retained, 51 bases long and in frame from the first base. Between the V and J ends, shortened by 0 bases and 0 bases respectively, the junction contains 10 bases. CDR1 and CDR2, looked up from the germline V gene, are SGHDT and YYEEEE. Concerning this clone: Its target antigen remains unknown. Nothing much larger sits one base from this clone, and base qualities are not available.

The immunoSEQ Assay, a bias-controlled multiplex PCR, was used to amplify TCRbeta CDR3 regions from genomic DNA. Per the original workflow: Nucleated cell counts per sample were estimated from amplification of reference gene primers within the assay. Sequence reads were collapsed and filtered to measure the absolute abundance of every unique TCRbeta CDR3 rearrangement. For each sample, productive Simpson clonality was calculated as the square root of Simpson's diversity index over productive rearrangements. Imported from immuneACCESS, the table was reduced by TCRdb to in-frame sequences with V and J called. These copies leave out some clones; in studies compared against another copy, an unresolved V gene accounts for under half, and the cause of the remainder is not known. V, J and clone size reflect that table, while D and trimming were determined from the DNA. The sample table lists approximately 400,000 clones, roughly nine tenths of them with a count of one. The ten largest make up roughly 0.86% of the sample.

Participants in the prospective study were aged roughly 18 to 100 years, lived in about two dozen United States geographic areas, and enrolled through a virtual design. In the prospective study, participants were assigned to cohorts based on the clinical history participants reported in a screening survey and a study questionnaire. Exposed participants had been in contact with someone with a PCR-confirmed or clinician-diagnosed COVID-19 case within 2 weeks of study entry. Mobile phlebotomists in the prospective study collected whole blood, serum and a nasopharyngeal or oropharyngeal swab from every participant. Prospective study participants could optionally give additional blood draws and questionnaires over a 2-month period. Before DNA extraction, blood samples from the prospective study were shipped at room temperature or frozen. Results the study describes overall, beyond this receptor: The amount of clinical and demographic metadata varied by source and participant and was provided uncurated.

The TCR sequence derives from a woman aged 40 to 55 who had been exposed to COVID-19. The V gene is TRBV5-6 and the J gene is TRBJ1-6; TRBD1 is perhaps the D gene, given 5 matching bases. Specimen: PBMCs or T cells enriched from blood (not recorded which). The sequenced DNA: TGTGCCAGCAGCTTGGGTCGGGGGAGCTCCTATAATTCACCCCTCCACTTT. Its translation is CASSLGRGSSYNSPLHF.